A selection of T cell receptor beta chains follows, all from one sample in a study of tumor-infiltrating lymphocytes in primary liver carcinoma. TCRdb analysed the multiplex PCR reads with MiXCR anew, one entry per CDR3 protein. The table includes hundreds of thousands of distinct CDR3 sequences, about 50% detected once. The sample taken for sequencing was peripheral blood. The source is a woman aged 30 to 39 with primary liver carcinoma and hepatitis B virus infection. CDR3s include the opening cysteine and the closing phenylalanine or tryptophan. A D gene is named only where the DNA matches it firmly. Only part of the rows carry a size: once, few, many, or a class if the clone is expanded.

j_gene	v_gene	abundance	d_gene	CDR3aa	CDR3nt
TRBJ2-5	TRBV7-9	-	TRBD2	CASIIAGAETQYF	TGTGCCAGCATAATAGCGGGAGCGGAGACCCAGTACTTC
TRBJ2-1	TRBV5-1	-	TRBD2	CASMAGGAAYNEQFF	TGCGCCAGCATGGCGGGGGGCGCCGCCTACAATGAGCAGTTCTTC
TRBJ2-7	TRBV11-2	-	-	CDSGFGAGPSGKQYF	TGTGACAGCGGCTTCGGGGCGGGACCAAGTGGCAAGCAGTACTTC
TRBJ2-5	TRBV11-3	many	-	CASSTTRGETQYF	TGTGCCAGCAGCACGACCAGGGGAGAGACCCAGTACTTC
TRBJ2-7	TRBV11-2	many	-	CASSPSAGSSYEQYF	TGTGCCAGCAGCCCTAGCGCGGGATCCTCCTACGAGCAGTACTTC
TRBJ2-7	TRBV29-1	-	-	CSVKEGAVQGVEQYF	TGCAGCGTTAAGGAGGGAGCGGTTCAGGGGGTCGAGCAGTACTTC
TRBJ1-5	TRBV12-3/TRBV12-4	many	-	CASSDSGSNQPQHF	TGTGCCAGCAGCGACAGTGGGAGCAATCAGCCCCAGCATTTT
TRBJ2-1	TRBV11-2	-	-	CASRTYRDAYSNEQFF	TGTGCCAGCAGGACTTACAGGGATGCTTATAGCAATGAGCAGTTCTTC
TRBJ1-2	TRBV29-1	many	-	CSVENTNYGYTF	TGCAGCGTGGAAAATACTAACTATGGCTACACCTTC
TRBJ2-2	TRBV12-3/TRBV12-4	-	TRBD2	CASCRLAGGGELFF	TGTGCCAGCTGTCGACTAGCGGGGGGCGGGGAGCTGTTTTTC
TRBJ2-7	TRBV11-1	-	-	CASSPDRTRSCEQNF	TGTGCCAGCAGCCCCGACAGGACCCGCTCCTGCGAGCAGAACTTC
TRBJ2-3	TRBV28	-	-	CVSSLSRDTQYF	TGTGTCAGCAGTTTGAGTCGAGATACGCAGTATTTT
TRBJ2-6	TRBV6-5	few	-	CASSPLTGANVLTF	TGTGCCAGCAGTCCTCTGACTGGGGCCAACGTCCTGACTTTC
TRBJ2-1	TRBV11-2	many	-	CASSLGGSHNEQFF	TGTGCCAGCAGCTTAGGGGGGAGCCACAATGAGCAGTTCTTC
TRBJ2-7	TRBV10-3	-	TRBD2	CAIMGSGSYEQYF	TGTGCCATCATGGGTAGCGGGAGTTACGAGCAGTACTTC
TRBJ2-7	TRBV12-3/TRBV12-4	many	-	CASSHGLLPYEQYF	TGTGCCAGCAGCCACGGACTCCTCCCCTACGAGCAGTACTTC
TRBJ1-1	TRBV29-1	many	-	CSVQAPRGEWAFF	TGCAGCGTTCAGGCTCCCAGGGGCGAATGGGCTTTCTTT
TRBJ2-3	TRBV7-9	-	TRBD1	CASNPNRGPSDTQYF	TGTGCCAGCAACCCCAACAGGGGGCCCTCAGATACGCAGTATTTT
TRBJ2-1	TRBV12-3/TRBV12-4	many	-	CASIRDVNNEQFF	TGTGCCAGCATTAGGGACGTAAACAATGAGCAGTTCTTC
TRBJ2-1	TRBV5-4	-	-	CASSLAWNRLISNEQFF	TGTGCCAGCAGCTTGGCCTGGAACAGGCTCATCAGCAATGAGCAGTTCTTC
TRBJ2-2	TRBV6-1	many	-	CASTPLFQTGELFF	TGTGCCAGCACCCCCCTTTTCCAGACCGGGGAGCTGTTTTTT
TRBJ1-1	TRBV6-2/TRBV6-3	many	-	CASSLGWTTEAFF	TGTGCCAGCAGCTTAGGGTGGACCACTGAAGCTTTCTTT
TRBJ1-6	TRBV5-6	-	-	CASSLKGLKSPLHF	TGTGCCAGCAGCTTGAAGGGCCTTAAGTCACCCCTCCACTTT
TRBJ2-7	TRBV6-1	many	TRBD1	CASSALDRGSYEQYF	TGTGCCAGCAGTGCCTTAGACAGGGGTTCCTACGAGCAGTACTTC
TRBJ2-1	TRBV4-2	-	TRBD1	CASSRDRGSPDEQFF	TGTGCCAGCAGCCGAGACAGGGGTTCCCCAGATGAGCAGTTCTTC